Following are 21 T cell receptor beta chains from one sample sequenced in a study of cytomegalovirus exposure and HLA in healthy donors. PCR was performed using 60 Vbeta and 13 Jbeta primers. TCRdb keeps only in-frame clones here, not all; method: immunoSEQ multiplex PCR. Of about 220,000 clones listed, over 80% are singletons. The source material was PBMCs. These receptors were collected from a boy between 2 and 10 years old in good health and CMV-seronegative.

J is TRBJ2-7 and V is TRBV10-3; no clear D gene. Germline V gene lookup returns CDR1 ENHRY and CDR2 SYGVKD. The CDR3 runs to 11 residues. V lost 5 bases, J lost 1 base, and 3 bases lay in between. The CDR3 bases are TGTGCCATCAGTCCTTCCTACGAGCAGTACTTC. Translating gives CAISPSYEQYF.

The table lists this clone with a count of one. The DNA of the CDR3 is TGTGCCAGCAGCCGAGGGGACAGGAGGGGTTACGAGCAGTACTTC. Translation: CASSRGDRRGYEQYF. The gene calls are TRBV7-9 and TRBJ2-7; the match to TRBD1 covers 8 bases. Trimming removed 5 bases from V and 4 bases from J; junction bases left unmatched: 10. The CDR3 contains 15 residues. Germline V gives CDR1 SEHNR, CDR2 FQNEAQ (reference sequence).

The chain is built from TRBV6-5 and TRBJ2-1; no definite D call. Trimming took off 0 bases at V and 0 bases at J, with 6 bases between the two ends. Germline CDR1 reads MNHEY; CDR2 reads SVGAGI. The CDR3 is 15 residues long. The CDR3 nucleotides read TGTGCCAGCAGTTACTCGTCGGGCTCCTACAATGAGCAGTTCTTC. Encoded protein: CASSYSSGSYNEQFF.

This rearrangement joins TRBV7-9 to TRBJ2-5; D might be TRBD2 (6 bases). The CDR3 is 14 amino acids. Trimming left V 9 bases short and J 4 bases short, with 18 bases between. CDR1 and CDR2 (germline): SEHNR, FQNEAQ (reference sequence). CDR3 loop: CASVPGGVIETQYF. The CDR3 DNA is TGTGCCAGTGTACCCGGGGGTGTGATAGAGACCCAGTACTTC.

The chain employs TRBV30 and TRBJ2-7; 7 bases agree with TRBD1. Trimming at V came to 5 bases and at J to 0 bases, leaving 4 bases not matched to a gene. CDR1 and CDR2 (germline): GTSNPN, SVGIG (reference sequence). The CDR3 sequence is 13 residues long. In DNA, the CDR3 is TGTGCCTGGGAACAGGGGTACTCCTACGAGCAGTACTTC. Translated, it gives CAWEQGYSYEQYF.

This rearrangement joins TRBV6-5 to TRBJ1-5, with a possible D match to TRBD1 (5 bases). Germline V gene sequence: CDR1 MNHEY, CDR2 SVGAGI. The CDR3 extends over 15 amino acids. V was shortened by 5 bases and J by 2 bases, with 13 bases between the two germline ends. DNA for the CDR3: TGTGCCAGCAGTCCTTTTTGGGGCGGCAATCAGCCCCAGCATTTT. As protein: CASSPFWGGNQPQHF.

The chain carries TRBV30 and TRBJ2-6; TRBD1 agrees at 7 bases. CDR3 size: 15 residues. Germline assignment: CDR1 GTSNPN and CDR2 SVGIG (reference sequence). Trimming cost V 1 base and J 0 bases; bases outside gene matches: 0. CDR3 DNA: TGTGCCTGGAGTGGGACAGGCTCTGGGGCCAACGTCCTGACTTTC. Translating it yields CAWSGTGSGANVLTF.

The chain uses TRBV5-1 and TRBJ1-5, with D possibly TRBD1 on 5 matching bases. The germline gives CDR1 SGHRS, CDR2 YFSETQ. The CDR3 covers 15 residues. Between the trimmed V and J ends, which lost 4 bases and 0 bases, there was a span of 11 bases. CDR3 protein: CASSPQGYSNQPQHF. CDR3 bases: TGCGCCAGCAGCCCTCAGGGTTATAGCAATCAGCCCCAGCATTTT.

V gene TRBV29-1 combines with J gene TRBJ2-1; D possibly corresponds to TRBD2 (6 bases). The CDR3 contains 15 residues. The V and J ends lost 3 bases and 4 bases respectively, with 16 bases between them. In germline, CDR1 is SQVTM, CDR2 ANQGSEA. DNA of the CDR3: TGCAGCGTTGAGGCCGCCGGGAGATGGTACAATGAGCAGTTCTTC. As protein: CSVEAAGRWYNEQFF.

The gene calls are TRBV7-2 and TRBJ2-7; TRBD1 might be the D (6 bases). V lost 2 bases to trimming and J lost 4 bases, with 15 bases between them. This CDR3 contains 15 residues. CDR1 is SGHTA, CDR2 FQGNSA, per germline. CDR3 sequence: CASSLKSLGAYEQYF. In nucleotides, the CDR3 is TGTGCCAGCAGCTTAAAGTCCCTGGGGGCGTACGAGCAGTACTTC.

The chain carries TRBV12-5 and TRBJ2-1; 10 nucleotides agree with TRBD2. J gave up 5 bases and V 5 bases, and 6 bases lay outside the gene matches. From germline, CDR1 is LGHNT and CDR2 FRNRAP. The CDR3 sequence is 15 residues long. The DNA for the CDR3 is TGTGCTAGTGGTCCCGCCCTAGCGGGGGACAATGAGCAGTTCTTC. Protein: CASGPALAGDNEQFF. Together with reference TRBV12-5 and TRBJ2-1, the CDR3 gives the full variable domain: DARVTQTPRHKVTEMGQEVTMRCQPILGHNTVFWYRQTMMQGLELLAYFRNRAPLDDSGMPKDRFSAEMPDATLATLKIQPSEPRDSAVYFCASGPALAGDNEQFFGPGTRLTVL.

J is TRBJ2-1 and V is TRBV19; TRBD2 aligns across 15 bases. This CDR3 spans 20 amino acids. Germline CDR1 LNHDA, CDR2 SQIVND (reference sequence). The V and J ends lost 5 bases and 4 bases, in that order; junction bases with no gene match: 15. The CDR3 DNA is TGTGCCAGTAGTCTTCGGGGACTAGCGGGGGGCGTGTATGCTTACAATGAGCAGTTCTTC. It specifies CASSLRGLAGGVYAYNEQFF.

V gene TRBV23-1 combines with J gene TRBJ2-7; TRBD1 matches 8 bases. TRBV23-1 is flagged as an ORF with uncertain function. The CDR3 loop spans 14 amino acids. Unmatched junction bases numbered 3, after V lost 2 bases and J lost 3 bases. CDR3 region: CASSQRTGRYEQYF. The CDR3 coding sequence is TGCGCCAGCAGTCAACGGACAGGGCGCTACGAGCAGTACTTC.

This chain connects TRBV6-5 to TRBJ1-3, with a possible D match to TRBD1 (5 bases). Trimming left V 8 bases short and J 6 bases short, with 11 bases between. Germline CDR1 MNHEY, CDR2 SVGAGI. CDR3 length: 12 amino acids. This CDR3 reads CASGSRENTIYF. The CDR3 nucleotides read TGTGCCAGCGGCTCCAGGGAAAACACCATATATTTT.

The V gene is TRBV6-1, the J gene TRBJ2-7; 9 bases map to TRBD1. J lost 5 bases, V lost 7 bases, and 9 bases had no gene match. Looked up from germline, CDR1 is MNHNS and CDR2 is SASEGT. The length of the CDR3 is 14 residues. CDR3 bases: TGTGCCAGCAAAAGGGACAGGGCTACCCACGAGCAGTACTTC. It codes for CASKRDRATHEQYF.

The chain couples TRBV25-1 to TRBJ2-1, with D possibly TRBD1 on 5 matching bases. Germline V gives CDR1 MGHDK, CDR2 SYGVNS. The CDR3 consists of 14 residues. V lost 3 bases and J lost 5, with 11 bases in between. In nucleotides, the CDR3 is TGTGCCAGCAGTGACCTCCGCAGGGACAATGAGCAGTTCTTC. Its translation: CASSDLRRDNEQFF.

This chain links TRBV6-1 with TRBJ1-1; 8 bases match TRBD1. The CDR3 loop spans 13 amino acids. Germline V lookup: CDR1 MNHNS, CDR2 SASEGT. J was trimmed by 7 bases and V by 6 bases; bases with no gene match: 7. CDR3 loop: CASSSGGVGEAFF. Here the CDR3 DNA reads TGTGCCAGCAGCTCAGGGGGCGTTGGTGAAGCTTTCTTT.

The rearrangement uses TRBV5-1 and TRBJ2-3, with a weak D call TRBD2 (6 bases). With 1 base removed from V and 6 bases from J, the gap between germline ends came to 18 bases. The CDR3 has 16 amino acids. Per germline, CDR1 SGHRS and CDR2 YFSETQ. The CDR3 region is CASSLWGSGTGDTQYF. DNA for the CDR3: TGCGCCAGCAGCTTGTGGGGTAGCGGCACCGGGGATACGCAGTATTTT.

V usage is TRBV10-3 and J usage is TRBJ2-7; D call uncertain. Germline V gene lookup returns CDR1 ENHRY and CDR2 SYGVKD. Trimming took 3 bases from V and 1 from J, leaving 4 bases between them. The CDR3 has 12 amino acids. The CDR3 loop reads CAISEQSYEQYF. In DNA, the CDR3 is TGTGCCATCAGTGAACAGTCCTACGAGCAGTACTTC.

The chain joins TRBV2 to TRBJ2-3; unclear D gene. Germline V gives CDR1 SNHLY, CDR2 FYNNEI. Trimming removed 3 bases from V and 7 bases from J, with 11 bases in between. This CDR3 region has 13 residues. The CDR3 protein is CASSERWIHTQYF. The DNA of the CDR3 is TGTGCCAGCAGTGAGAGGTGGATCCATACGCAGTATTTT.

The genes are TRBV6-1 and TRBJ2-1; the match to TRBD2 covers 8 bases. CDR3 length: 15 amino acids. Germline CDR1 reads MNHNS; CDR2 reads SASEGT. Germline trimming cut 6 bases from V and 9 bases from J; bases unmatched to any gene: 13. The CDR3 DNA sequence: TGTGCCAGCAGGACCGGGACTAGTGGGTTTGTTGAGCAGTTCTTC. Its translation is CASRTGTSGFVEQFF.